These 21 T cell receptor beta chains share one sample of origin, sequenced in a study of T cells in women clearing cervical HPV infection. Only in-frame clones appear in the TCRdb table, and some are missing; sequencing was by immunoSEQ multiplex PCR. Recorded here are around 48,000 clones; the top ten clones represent roughly 1.5%. Specimen: blood buffy coat. All receptors derive from a woman aged 18 to 75 with a cervical HPV16 infection that either progressed to CIN3+ or cleared (not recorded which).

Remarks on this clone: The read comes to an end 3 residues before the CDR3 does, leaving the germline J gene to fill in the end. This chain joins TRBV28 and TRBJ1-2; unclear D gene. V gave up 2 bases and J gave up 7 bases, with 8 bases separating them. The CDR3 has 12 residues. Germline CDR1 and CDR2: MDHEN and SYDVKM. The CDR3 spells CASSLRLGGYTF. The sequenced part of the CDR3 DNA is TGTGCCAGCAGTTTAAGACTGGGTGGC.

The CDR3 bases that were read are TGCAGTGCCCGTCCAGGTTCTAATGAAAAA. Amino acids: CSARPGSNEK. In full, the CDR3 reads CSARPGSNEKLFF. The J gene is TRBJ1-4, the V gene TRBV20-1; D is uncertain. The read stops 3 residues short of the end of the CDR3; the missing end is completed from the germline J gene. Germline CDR1 is DFQATT and CDR2 is SNEGSKA (reference sequence). The CDR3 extends over 13 amino acids. Trimming cost V 6 bases and J 3 bases, with 11 bases left between them.

Points on this clone: Read coverage stops 3 residues before the CDR3 terminus; the germline J gene supplies the remainder. This chain connects TRBV29-1 to TRBJ2-7, with D tentatively TRBD1 (5 bases). Looked up from germline, CDR1 is SQVTM and CDR2 is ANQGSEA. V lost 5 bases, J lost 3 bases, and 8 bases lay in between. This CDR3 is 11 amino acids long. Partial CDR3 DNA: TGCAGCGTTCGCGACAGCTACGAG. It specifies CSVRDSYE. The entire CDR3 protein reads CSVRDSYEQYF.

Concerning this clone: The read terminates 3 residues ahead of where the CDR3 ends, so the germline J gene completes it. The V call is TRBV7-2, the J call TRBJ2-5; D assignment may be TRBD1 or TRBD2 (5 bases each). V gave up 6 bases and J gave up 1 base, with 12 bases separating them. The CDR3 runs to 14 residues. Germline V gene sequence: CDR1 SGHTA, CDR2 FQGNSA. The CDR3: CASSFMRGQETQYF. CDR3 DNA (partial): TGTGCCAGCAGTTTTATGAGGGGCCAAGAGACC.

Details on this clone: Sequencing ends 3 residues short of the CDR3 end; the germline J gene provides the rest. The chain joins TRBV5-4 to TRBJ2-5, with 7 bases fitting TRBD1. The germline V gene has CDR1 SGHNT and CDR2 YYREEE (reference sequence). V lost 3 bases and J lost 3; bases outside the gene matches: 11. This CDR3 has 16 amino acids. Incomplete CDR3 DNA: TGTGCCAGCAGCTCATCAAACAGGGGAAGTGAAGAGACC. Residues: CASSSSNRGSEET. The full CDR3 sequence reads CASSSSNRGSEETQYF.

Concerning this clone itself: The CDR3 extends 3 residues past the end of the read, so its final part is completed from the germline J gene. The genes are TRBV4-1 and TRBJ2-3; 14 positions match TRBD2. The CDR3 is 16 residues long. V lost 4 bases to trimming and J lost 2 bases; unmatched junction nucleotides: 2. Per the germline V gene, CDR1 is MGHRA and CDR2 is YSYEKL. The CDR3: CASSRLAGGPTDTQYF. CDR3 DNA, as far as it was read: TGCGCCAGCAGCCGACTAGCGGGGGGGCCCACAGATACG.

Details on this clone: The read is 3 residues too short to cover the CDR3 end, so that end is filled in from the germline J gene. The V call is TRBV20-1, the J call TRBJ1-6; TRBD1 might be the D (5 bases). In germline, CDR1 is DFQATT, CDR2 SNEGSKA (reference sequence). V was clipped by 0 bases and J by 7 bases, with 16 bases between them. This CDR3 has 16 residues. Partial CDR3 DNA: TGCAGTGCTAGAGATATTAGCGGCAGGGTAAATTCACCC. Its translation: CSARDISGRVNSP. In full, the CDR3 is CSARDISGRVNSPLHF.

To note about this clone: The CDR3 extends 3 residues past the end of the read, so its final part is completed from the germline J gene. This chain uses TRBV20-1 with TRBJ2-2, with 8 bases aligning to TRBD2. The germline gives CDR1 DFQATT, CDR2 SNEGSKA (reference sequence). The CDR3 sequence is 15 residues long. Losses at the gene ends were 7 bases for V and 0 bases for J; bases not matched to a gene: 7. This CDR3 reads CSGLAGFANTGELFF. The CDR3 DNA, read in part, is TGCAGTGGGCTAGCGGGTTTCGCGAACACCGGGGAG.

The covered CDR3 bases are TGTGCCAGCAGTGAAGCGAATTGGGCCGTGGGG. Protein: CASSEANWAVG. The whole CDR3 protein reads CASSEANWAVGLFF. The chain combines TRBV2 with TRBJ2-2; the D is unclear. From the germline J gene comes the end of the CDR3, since the read stops 3 residues before it. CDR1 is SNHLY and CDR2 is FYNNEI in the germline V gene. The CDR3 is 14 amino acids.

About this clone itself: The DNA ends 3 residues before the CDR3 does, and the rest of the CDR3 is filled in from the germline J gene. The chain is built from TRBV5-1 and TRBJ2-1, with 12 positions matching TRBD2. Germline-derived CDR1 and CDR2 are SGHRS and YFSETQ. This CDR3 is 16 amino acids long. J gave up 4 bases and V 0 bases, and 2 bases lay outside the gene matches. The CDR3 bases that were read are TGCGCCAGCAGCTTGGCCGGACTAGCGGGATACAATGAG. It encodes CASSLAGLAGYNE. The whole CDR3 sequence reads CASSLAGLAGYNEQFF.

As concerns this clone: The read stops 3 residues short of the end of the CDR3; the missing end is completed from the germline J gene. The chain uses TRBV9 and TRBJ2-1; 11 bases are shared with TRBD2. J was trimmed by 0 bases and V by 3 bases; bases with no gene match: 2. This CDR3 is 16 amino acids long. CDR1 is SGDLS, CDR2 YYNGEE, per germline. CDR3 protein: CASSALAGGSYNEQFF. The part of the CDR3 DNA that was read is TGTGCCAGCAGCGCCCTAGCGGGGGGCTCCTACAATGAG.

Note on this clone: The read terminates 3 residues before the CDR3 end, so the remaining end is supplied by the germline J gene. This rearrangement joins TRBV20-1 to TRBJ2-7; D unresolved. Trimming took off 6 bases at V and 3 bases at J, with 12 bases between the two ends. This CDR3 comprises 12 residues. CDR1 is DFQATT and CDR2 is SNEGSKA in the germline V gene (reference sequence). CDR3 protein: CSAQVQDYEQYF. The covered CDR3 bases are TGCAGTGCCCAAGTTCAGGACTACGAG.

On this clone: The CDR3 extends 3 residues past the end of the read, so its final part is completed from the germline J gene. The J gene is TRBJ2-5, the V gene TRBV6-2 or TRBV6-3, with D tentatively TRBD1 (5 bases). Germline V gene sequence: CDR1 MNHEY, CDR2 SVGEGT. With 5 bases removed from V and 2 bases from J, the gap between germline ends came to 6 bases. This CDR3 is 12 amino acids long. The CDR3 reads CASSDSQETQYF. The sequenced CDR3 bases are TGTGCCAGCAGTGACAGTCAAGAGACC.

As to this clone: The read terminates 3 residues before the CDR3 end, so the remaining end is supplied by the germline J gene. The chain employs TRBV20-1 and TRBJ2-7, with a tentative D call TRBD1 (6 bases). The germline V gene has CDR1 DFQATT and CDR2 SNEGSKA (reference sequence). Between the trimmed V and J ends, which lost 1 base and 0 bases, there was a span of 16 bases. This CDR3 contains 16 residues. The CDR3 bases that were read are TGCAGTGCTAGAGGCAGGGGACGCCAAAACTCCTACGAG. It specifies CSARGRGRQNSYE. The CDR3 in full is CSARGRGRQNSYEQYF.

Remarks on this clone: The read ends 3 residues before the CDR3 terminus; that terminus is restored from the germline J gene. This chain links TRBV19 with TRBJ2-5, with TRBD2 matching 9 bases. The V segment lost 4 bases and the J segment 2 bases; nucleotides outside the gene matches: 8. CDR1 is LNHDA and CDR2 is SQIVND in the germline V gene (reference sequence). The CDR3 sequence is 16 residues long. CDR3: CASSKGSGGVQETQYF. The covered CDR3 bases are TGTGCCAGTAGTAAGGGTAGCGGGGGAGTTCAAGAGACC.

In regard to this clone: The read stops 3 residues short of the end of the CDR3; the missing end is completed from the germline J gene. V gene TRBV7-9 combines with J gene TRBJ2-1; 8 nucleotides agree with TRBD2. Trimming removed 3 bases from V and 8 bases from J; junction bases left unmatched: 9. Germline lookup yields CDR1 SEHNR and CDR2 FQNEAQ (reference sequence). CDR3 length: 15 amino acids. CDR3 region: CASSFGLAQGDEQFF. CDR3 bases read: TGTGCCAGCAGCTTCGGACTAGCCCAGGGAGATGAG.

In the case of this clone: The CDR3 extends 3 residues past the end of the read, so its final part is completed from the germline J gene. The rearrangement uses TRBV19 and TRBJ2-1; the D call may be TRBD1 or TRBD2 (5 bases each). Germline V gene data show CDR1 as LNHDA and CDR2 as SQIVND (reference sequence). Deletions cut 5 bases from V and 9 bases from J, with 14 bases between. This CDR3 region has 13 residues. The sequenced CDR3 bases are TGTGCCAGTAGTGCCTCATCAGGGAGTGAG. This translates into CASSASSGSE. The complete CDR3 sequence is CASSASSGSEQFF.

In the case of this clone: The CDR3 end is not reached by the read, which stops 3 residues before it; the germline J gene fills it in. This chain connects TRBV29-1 to TRBJ1-2; D gene uncertain. V was pared by 3 bases and J by 0 bases, with 11 bases between. The CDR3 contains 14 residues. Germline V gene lookup returns CDR1 SQVTM and CDR2 ANQGSEA. CDR3 loop: CSVESPVPNYGYTF. Partial CDR3 DNA: TGCAGCGTTGAGTCTCCAGTCCCTAACTATGGC.

Comment on this clone: The read stops 3 residues short of the end of the CDR3; the missing end is completed from the germline J gene. The genes are TRBV7-6 and TRBJ2-2, with D tentatively TRBD1 (6 bases). This CDR3 is built from 18 residues. V was shortened by 1 base and J by 0 bases, with 15 bases between the two germline ends. Germline V gene lookup returns CDR1 SGHVS and CDR2 FNYEAQ. The part of the CDR3 DNA that was read is TGTGCCAGCAGCTTAGATCCCCCTGGACAGACGAACACCGGGGAG. This encodes CASSLDPPGQTNTGE. The complete CDR3 protein is CASSLDPPGQTNTGELFF.

Points on this clone: The read terminates 3 residues ahead of where the CDR3 ends, so the germline J gene completes it. The J gene is TRBJ2-2, the V gene TRBV19, with a weak D call TRBD2 (6 bases). This CDR3 contains 14 residues. Germline V gives CDR1 LNHDA, CDR2 SQIVND (reference sequence). V was trimmed by 5 bases and J by 5 bases, leaving 12 bases between them. Incomplete CDR3 DNA: TGTGCCAGTAGTTCCCCTAGCGAGACCGGGGAG. Amino acids: CASSSPSETGE. The complete CDR3 sequence is CASSSPSETGELFF.

On this clone itself: From the germline J gene comes the end of the CDR3, since the read stops 3 residues before it. The rearrangement joins TRBV30 to TRBJ2-1; 15 bases map to TRBD2. Germline V gene lookup returns CDR1 GTSNPN and CDR2 SVGIG (reference sequence). The CDR3 is 18 residues long. Trimming took 6 bases from V and 2 from J; bases not matched to a gene: 11. The CDR3 bases that were read are TGTGCCTGCAGAACGGGACTAGCGGGAGGCAACCCCTACAATGAG. As protein: CACRTGLAGGNPYNE. The CDR3 as a whole reads CACRTGLAGGNPYNEQFF.